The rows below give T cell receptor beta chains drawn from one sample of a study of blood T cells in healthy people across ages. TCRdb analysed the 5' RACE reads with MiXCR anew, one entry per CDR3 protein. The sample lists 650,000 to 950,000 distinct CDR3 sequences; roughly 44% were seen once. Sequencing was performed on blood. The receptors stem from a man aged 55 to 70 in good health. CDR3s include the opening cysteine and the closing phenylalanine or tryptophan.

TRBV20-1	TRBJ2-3	CSARDAARSTDTQYF
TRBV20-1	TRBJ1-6	CSAHATGSMTYNSPLHF
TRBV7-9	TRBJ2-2	CASSLGGAIPGELFF
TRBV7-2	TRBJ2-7	CASSLAGVRYRYEQYF
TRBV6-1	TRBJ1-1	CASSESVDTEAFF
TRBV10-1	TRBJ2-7	CASMPRGAYEQYF
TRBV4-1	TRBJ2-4	CASSQVLAGGPGGKNIQYF
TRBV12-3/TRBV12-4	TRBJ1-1	CASSLLDRVNTEAFF
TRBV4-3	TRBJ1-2	CASSQRLGQDVNYGYTF
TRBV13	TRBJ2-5	CASSRDRVKETQYF
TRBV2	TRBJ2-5	CASGQARQETQYF
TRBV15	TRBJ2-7	CATSRAGSFSYEQYF
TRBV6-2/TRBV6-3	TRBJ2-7	CASSYGSQRANEQYF
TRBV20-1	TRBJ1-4	CSANPTGGLTNEKLFF
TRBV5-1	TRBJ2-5	CASSSGTGPRTQYF
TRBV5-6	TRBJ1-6	CASSLNQGGNSPLHF
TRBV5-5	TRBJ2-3	CASSLTPTGTSTDTQYF
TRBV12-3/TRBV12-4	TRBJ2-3	CASSFGSGGPITDTQYF
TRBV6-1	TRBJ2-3	CASCPSGPTDTQYF
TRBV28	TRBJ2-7	CASSLRAGGVYEQYF
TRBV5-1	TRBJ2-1	CASSLPVSLADNEQFF
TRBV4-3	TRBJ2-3	CASSQDPGGSTDTQYF
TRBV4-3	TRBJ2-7	CASSQENIPPSYEQYF
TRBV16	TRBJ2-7	CASSLGTEQYF
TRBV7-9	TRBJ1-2	CASSFNTQDSYGYTF
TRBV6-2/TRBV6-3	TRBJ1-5	CASRTGFGLWGQPQHF
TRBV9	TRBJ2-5	CASSPYPGKQETQYF
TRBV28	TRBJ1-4	CASSDRGFVNEKLFF
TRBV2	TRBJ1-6	CASRQSSYNSPLHF
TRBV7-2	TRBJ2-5	CASSLGTGYQETQYF
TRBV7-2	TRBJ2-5	CASSLAGSGETQYF
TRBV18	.	CASSPGTGIKLYEQYF
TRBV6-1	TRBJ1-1	CASSEYGGVTEAFF
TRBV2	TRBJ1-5	CASTPRDRAIQPQHF
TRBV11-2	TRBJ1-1	CASSLDGKGTGTEAFF
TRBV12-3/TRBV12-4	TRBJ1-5	CASRNDRGPGNQPQHF
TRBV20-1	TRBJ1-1	CSARDRRGWTEAFF
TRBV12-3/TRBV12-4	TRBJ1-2	CASSSTGGDYGYTF
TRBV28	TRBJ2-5	CASSSRPGTGDATRYF
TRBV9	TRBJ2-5	CASSYQPVPGGKETQYF
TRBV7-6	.	CASSLGGTGGSYEQYF
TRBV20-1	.	CSAPLWSGGSSYNEQYF